The entry below gives a single TCR beta chain sequence along with its context. Its target is unknown. This entry is derived from a study of T-cell reconstitution after alpha-beta-depleted transplantation in children. The germline V gene encodes CDR1 SGHVS and CDR2 FQNEAQ. After removal of 4 bases from V and 4 bases from J, the junction contained 6 bases not matched to a gene. The CDR3 is 14 amino acids. It was with unique molecular identifiers that the TCRbeta library was prepared. TCRdb reanalysed the PCR reads using MiXCR and keeps one entry per CDR3 protein. The profile shows about 350,000 distinct CDR3 sequences, around 15% of them singletons. Points from the study as a whole: Surviving recipient T cells and intrathymic progenitors accounted for some patients' high TCRbeta diversity at day 60. A year post-transplant, T-cell counts and diversity derived mostly from newly produced T cells. There were reportedly several hundred expanded graft clones from which alpha-beta T cells came about two months after transplant.

The chain joins TRBV7-8 to TRBJ2-5; 7 bases are a match to TRBD2. The source of this sequence is a male patient under 10 years old who had a stem cell transplant for acute lymphoblastic leukemia, so the T cells may come from the graft donor. The sample in question was PBMCs, mostly from graft donor cells, obtained 360 days after TCRalphabeta/CD19-depleted stem cell transplant. The CDR3 sequence is CASSSGTTGETQYF. CDR3 in DNA: TGTGCCAGCAGCTCTGGGACTACCGGAGAGACCCAGTACTTC.